This T cell receptor beta chain was identified during a study of blood T cell repertoires in COVID-19. Method: immunoSEQ multiplex PCR; TCRdb's copy keeps in-frame clones and lacks some. Of 190,000 or so clones in the sample, approximately 87% were seen once. Germline-derived CDR1 and CDR2 are WNHNN and SYGVQD (reference sequence). This CDR3 comprises 14 residues. The V and J ends lost 3 bases and 6 bases respectively, with 14 bases between them. V gene TRBV10-1 combines with J gene TRBJ1-1, with D possibly matching TRBD1 (6 bases). This TCR was sampled from a man between 60 and 75 years old who had recovered from COVID-19. Source material: peripheral blood. CDR3 sequence: CASSDQLSGAEAFF. CDR3 sequence (DNA): TGCGCCAGCAGTGATCAACTTTCAGGGGCTGAAGCTTTCTTT.